These 5 T cell receptor beta chains were sequenced from one sample in a study of cytomegalovirus exposure and HLA in healthy donors. The PCR contained 60 Vbeta and 13 Jbeta primers. Generated by immunoSEQ multiplex PCR, the TCRdb table keeps only in-frame clones and is missing some. The sample has 100,000 to 120,000 clones, around 72% seen once. Material: PBMCs. The source of these receptors is a male donor in good health and CMV-seronegative.

V gene TRBV19 combines with J gene TRBJ1-1, with D unclear. The CDR3 spans 11 residues. Germline V CDR1 and CDR2: LNHDA, SQIVND (reference sequence). V lost 9 bases and J lost 3, with 8 bases in between. The CDR3 here is CARSEDTEAFF. The CDR3 coding sequence is TGTGCCAGGAGCGAAGACACTGAAGCTTTCTTT.

This clone was seen more than once but under ten times. The rearrangement links TRBV6-5 to TRBJ1-1; D ambiguous. CDR3 length: 13 amino acids. The V gene's germline CDR1 is MNHEY and CDR2 SVGAGI. Trimming removed 5 bases at V and 4 bases at J, with 11 bases between. In DNA, the CDR3 is TGTGCCAGCAGTGGGCAGAGCGGCACTGAAGCTTTCTTT. Protein sequence: CASSGQSGTEAFF.

This chain links TRBV5-6 with TRBJ1-2, with 8 positions matching TRBD1. The germline V gene encodes CDR1 SGHDT and CDR2 YYEEEE. Trimming removed 3 bases from V and 4 bases from J; junction bases left unmatched: 14. This CDR3 comprises 17 residues. CDR3 sequence reads: CASSSLDRVAPGYGYTF. Written as DNA, the CDR3 is TGTGCCAGCAGCTCGTTGGACAGGGTGGCCCCTGGCTATGGCTACACCTTC.

This chain uses TRBV18 with TRBJ2-3; 9 positions match TRBD1. Germline trimming cut 6 bases from V and 5 bases from J; bases unmatched to any gene: 9. The V gene's germline CDR1 is KGHSH and CDR2 LQKENI. The CDR3 is made up of 15 amino acids. The CDR3 reads CASSSTGGGGDTQYF. DNA of the CDR3: TGTGCCAGCTCGTCAACAGGGGGCGGAGGAGATACGCAGTATTTT.

This clone is a singleton in its sample. The chain uses TRBV7-9 and TRBJ2-1; 10 nucleotides agree with TRBD2. The CDR3 spans 19 residues. CDR1 SEHNR and CDR2 FQNEAQ come from the germline V gene (reference sequence). The trim removed 5 bases at V and 6 bases at J, leaving 19 bases unmatched. CDR3 DNA sequence: TGTGCCAGCAGCCCGTATACTAGCGGGGAGGCCCCCCTCCCCAATGAGCAGTTCTTC. Protein sequence: CASSPYTSGEAPLPNEQFF.